Included here is one T cell receptor (beta chain) sequence, with context. This sample is part of a study of blood T cell repertoires in COVID-19. The assay was immunoSEQ multiplex PCR, and TCRdb's table has in-frame clones only and misses some. Of about 38,000 clones listed, around four fifths are singletons. The CDR3 has 16 residues. Germline CDR1 and CDR2: PRHDT and FYEKMQ (reference sequence). The V gene end was trimmed by 2 bases and the J gene end by 5 bases; junction bases not matched to a gene: 5. This chain links TRBV13 with TRBJ2-5; 13 nucleotides align to TRBD2. The sequencing sample was made of peripheral blood. This TCR was recovered from a man aged 50 or older with active COVID-19. The CDR3 sequence is CASSLTSGGARETQYF. The CDR3 nucleotides read TGTGCCAGCAGCTTAACTAGCGGGGGGGCGAGGGAGACCCAGTACTTC. Full variable domain (missing parts from reference TRBV13 and TRBJ2-5): AAGVIQSPRHLIKEKRETATLKCYPIPRHDTVYWYQQGPGQDPQFLISFYEKMQSDKGSIPDRFSAQQFSDYHSELNMSSLELGDSALYFCASSLTSGGARETQYFGPGTRLLVL.